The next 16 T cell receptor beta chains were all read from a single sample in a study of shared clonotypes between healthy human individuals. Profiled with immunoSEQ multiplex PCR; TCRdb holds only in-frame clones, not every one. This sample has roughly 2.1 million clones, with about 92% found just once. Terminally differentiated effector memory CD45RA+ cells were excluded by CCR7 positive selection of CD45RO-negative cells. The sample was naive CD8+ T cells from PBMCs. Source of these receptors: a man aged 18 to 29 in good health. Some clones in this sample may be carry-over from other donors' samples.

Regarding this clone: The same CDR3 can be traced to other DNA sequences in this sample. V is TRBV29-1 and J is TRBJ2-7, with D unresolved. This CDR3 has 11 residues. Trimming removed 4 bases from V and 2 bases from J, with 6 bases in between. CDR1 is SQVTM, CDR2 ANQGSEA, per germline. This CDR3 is CSVAGTYEQYF. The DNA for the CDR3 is TGCAGCGTTGCTGGGACCTACGAGCAGTACTTC.

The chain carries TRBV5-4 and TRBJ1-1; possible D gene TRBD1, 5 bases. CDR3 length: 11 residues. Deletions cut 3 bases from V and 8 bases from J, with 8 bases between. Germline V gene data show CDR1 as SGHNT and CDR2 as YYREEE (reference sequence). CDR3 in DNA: TGTGCCAGCAGCTGGGACGACGAAGCTTTCTTT. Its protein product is CASSWDDEAFF.

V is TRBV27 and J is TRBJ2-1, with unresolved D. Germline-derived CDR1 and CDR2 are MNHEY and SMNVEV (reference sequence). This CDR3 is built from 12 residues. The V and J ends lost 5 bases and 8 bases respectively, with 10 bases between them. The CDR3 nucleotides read TGTGCCAGCAGTAGCCTCGGTGATGAGCAGTTCTTC. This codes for CASSSLGDEQFF.

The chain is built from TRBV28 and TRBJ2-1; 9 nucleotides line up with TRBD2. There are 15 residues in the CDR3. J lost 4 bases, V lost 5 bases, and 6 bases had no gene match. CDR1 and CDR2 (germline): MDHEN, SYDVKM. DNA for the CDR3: TGTGCCAGCAGTGCGACTAGCGGACTATACAATGAGCAGTTCTTC. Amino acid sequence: CASSATSGLYNEQFF.

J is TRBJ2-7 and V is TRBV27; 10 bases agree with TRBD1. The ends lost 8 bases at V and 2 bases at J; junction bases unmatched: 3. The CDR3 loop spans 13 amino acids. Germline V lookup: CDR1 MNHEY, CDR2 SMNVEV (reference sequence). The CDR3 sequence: CASGDRGAYEQYF. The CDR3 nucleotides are TGTGCCAGCGGGGACAGGGGAGCCTACGAGCAGTACTTC.

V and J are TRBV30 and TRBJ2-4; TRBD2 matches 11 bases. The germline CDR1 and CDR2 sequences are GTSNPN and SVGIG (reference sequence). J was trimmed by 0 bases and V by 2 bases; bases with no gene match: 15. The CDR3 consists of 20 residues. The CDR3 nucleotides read TGTGCCTGGAGTCTTACCGGACTAGCGGGCGTCCCTCTAGCCAAAAACATTCAGTACTTC. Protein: CAWSLTGLAGVPLAKNIQYF.

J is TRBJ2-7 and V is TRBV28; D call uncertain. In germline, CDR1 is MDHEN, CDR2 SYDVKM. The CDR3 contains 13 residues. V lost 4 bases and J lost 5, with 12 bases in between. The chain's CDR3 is CASSSGSSNEQYF. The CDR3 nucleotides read TGTGCCAGCAGTTCCGGCTCCTCGAACGAGCAGTACTTC.

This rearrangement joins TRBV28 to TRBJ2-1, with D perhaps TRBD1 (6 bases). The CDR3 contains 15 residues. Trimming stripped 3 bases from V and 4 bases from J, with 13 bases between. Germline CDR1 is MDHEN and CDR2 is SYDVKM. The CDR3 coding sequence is TGTGCCAGCAGTTTGGCAGGGACACTATACAATGAGCAGTTCTTC. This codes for CASSLAGTLYNEQFF.

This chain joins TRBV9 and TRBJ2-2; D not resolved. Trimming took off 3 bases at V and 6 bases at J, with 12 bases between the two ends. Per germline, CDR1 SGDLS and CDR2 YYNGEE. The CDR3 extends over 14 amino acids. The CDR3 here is CASSAKPWPGELFF. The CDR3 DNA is TGTGCCAGCAGCGCAAAACCCTGGCCCGGGGAGCTGTTTTTT.

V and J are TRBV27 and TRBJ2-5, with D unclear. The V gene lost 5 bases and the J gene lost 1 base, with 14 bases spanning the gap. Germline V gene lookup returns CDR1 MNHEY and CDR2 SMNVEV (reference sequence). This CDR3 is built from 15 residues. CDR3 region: CASSPETRGQETQYF. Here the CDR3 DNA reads TGTGCCAGCAGTCCCGAGACGCGAGGCCAAGAGACCCAGTACTTC.

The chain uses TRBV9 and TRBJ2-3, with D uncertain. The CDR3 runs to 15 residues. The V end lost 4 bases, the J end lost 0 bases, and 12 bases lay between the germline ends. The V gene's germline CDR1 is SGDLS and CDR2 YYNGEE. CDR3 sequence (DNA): TGTGCCAGCAGCACCGGACGTCCTAGCACAGATACGCAGTATTTT. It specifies CASSTGRPSTDTQYF. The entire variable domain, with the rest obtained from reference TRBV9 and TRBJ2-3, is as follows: DSGVTQTPKHLITATGQRVTLRCSPRSGDLSVYWYQQSLDQGLQFLIQYYNGEERAKGNILERFSAQQFPDLHSELNLSSLELGDSALYFCASSTGRPSTDTQYFGPGTRLTVL.

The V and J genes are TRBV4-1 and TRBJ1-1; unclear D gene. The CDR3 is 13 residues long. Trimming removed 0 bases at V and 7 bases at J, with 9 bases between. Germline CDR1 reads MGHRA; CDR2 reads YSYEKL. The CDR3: CASSQERLSEAFF. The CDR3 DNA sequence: TGCGCCAGCAGCCAAGAACGCCTCAGTGAAGCTTTCTTT.

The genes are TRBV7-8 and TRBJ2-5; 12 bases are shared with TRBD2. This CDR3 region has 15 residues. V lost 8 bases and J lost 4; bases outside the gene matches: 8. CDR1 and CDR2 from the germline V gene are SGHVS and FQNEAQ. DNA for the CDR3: TGTGCCAGCGTACACACGACTAGCGGGAGAGAGACCCAGTACTTC. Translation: CASVHTTSGRETQYF.

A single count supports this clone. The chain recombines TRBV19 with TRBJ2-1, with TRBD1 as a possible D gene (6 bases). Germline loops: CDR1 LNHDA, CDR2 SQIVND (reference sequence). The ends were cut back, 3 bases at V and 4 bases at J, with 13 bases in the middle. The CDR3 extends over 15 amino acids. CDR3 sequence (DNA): TGTGCCAGTAGTATCGCGCAGGGGTTTTACAATGAGCAGTTCTTC. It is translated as CASSIAQGFYNEQFF.

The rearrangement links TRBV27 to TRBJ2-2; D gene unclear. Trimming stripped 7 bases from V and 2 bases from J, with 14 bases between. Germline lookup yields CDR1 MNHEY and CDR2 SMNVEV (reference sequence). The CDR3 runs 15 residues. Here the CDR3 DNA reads TGTGCCAGCACCCCGGGCGATTATAACACCGGGGAGCTGTTTTTT. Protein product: CASTPGDYNTGELFF.

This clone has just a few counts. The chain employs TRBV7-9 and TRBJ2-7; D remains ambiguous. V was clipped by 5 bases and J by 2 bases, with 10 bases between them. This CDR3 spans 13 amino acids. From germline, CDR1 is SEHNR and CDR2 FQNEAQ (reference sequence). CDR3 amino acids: CASSATPAYEQYF. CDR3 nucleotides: TGTGCCAGCAGCGCGACACCAGCCTACGAGCAGTACTTC.